The sequence of this T cell receptor (beta chain) was determined in a study of T cell responses to AZD1222 COVID-19 vaccine. Study outcomes and limitations: Mostly white British, mostly female donors; authors suggested clonal diversity may be underestimated.

Germline CDR1 and CDR2: SGHAT and FQDESV (reference sequence). V was pared by 5 bases and J by 4 bases, with 15 bases between. The CDR3 has 14 amino acids. A note on this clone: The antigen is undetermined.

The assay was immunoSEQ multiplex PCR, and TCRdb's table has in-frame clones only and misses some. The sample lists approximately 190,000 clones; approximately 91% were seen once. The clonotype was recovered from an adult in good health. The specimen comprised peripheral blood, sampled on day 0 of AZD1222 vaccination. This sequence joins TRBV11-1 and TRBJ2-7; D is undetermined. The CDR3 here is CASSLDQTTYEQYF. CDR3 coding DNA: TGTGCCAGCAGCCTTGACCAGACAACTTACGAGCAGTACTTC.